This is a list of T cell receptor beta chains from one sample in a study of blood T cell repertoires in COVID-19. Sequencing used immunoSEQ multiplex PCR; TCRdb keeps in-frame clones, though not all of them. The sample consists of a few hundred thousand clones, about 90% of them appearing once. Sequenced material: PBMCs or T cells enriched from blood (not recorded which). Every receptor here comes from a man younger than 40 who had recovered from COVID-19. The CDR3 runs from the conserved cysteine through the conserved F or W. Fields, in order: V gene, clone size, J gene, D gene, CDR3 protein, CDR3 DNA. A D gene is named only where the DNA matches it firmly. Not all rows give a size; the values are once, few, many and, for expanded clones, a class.

v_gene: TRBV11-3
abundance: -
j_gene: TRBJ2-7
d_gene: TRBD2
CDR3aa: CASSLSGESSYEQYF
CDR3nt: TGTGCCAGCAGCCTGAGCGGGGAGAGCTCCTACGAGCAGTACTTC

v_gene: TRBV19
abundance: -
j_gene: TRBJ1-5
d_gene: TRBD1
CDR3aa: CASSIGGGQGAQPQHF
CDR3nt: TGTGCCAGTAGTATCGGGGGGGGACAGGGGGCCCAGCCCCAGCATTTT

v_gene: TRBV5-4
abundance: -
j_gene: TRBJ2-7
d_gene: -
CDR3aa: CASSKRDEQYF
CDR3nt: TGTGCCAGCAGCAAGCGAGACGAGCAGTACTTC

v_gene: TRBV11-3
abundance: -
j_gene: TRBJ2-6
d_gene: TRBD2
CDR3aa: CASSGEGSGANVLTF
CDR3nt: TGTGCCAGCAGCGGGGAGGGATCTGGGGCCAACGTCCTGACTTTC

v_gene: TRBV12-3/TRBV12-4
abundance: -
j_gene: TRBJ1-5
d_gene: -
CDR3aa: CASNLSNQPQHF
CDR3nt: TGTGCCAGCAATCTTAGCAATCAGCCCCAGCATTTT

v_gene: TRBV5-1
abundance: -
j_gene: TRBJ2-3
d_gene: -
CDR3aa: CASSLVAYPTDTQYF
CDR3nt: TGCGCCAGCAGCTTGGTTGCCTACCCGACAGATACGCAGTATTTT

v_gene: TRBV19
abundance: -
j_gene: TRBJ2-5
d_gene: -
CDR3aa: CASSIRGLTGETQYF
CDR3nt: TGTGCCAGTAGTATCAGAGGGCTGACGGGAGAGACCCAGTACTTC

v_gene: TRBV28
abundance: -
j_gene: TRBJ2-3
d_gene: TRBD2
CDR3aa: CASSLDSLAGDTQYF
CDR3nt: TGTGCCAGCAGTTTAGATAGTCTAGCGGGAGATACGCAGTATTTT

v_gene: TRBV7-6
abundance: -
j_gene: TRBJ2-1
d_gene: TRBD1
CDR3aa: CASSERQGARNEQFF
CDR3nt: TGTGCCAGCAGCGAAAGACAGGGGGCGCGCAATGAGCAGTTCTTC

v_gene: TRBV2
abundance: -
j_gene: TRBJ2-5
d_gene: TRBD2
CDR3aa: CASSGRTSGSTTQYF
CDR3nt: TGTGCCAGCAGTGGGCGGACTAGCGGGAGCACGACCCAGTACTTC

v_gene: TRBV9
abundance: -
j_gene: TRBJ1-1
d_gene: -
CDR3aa: CASSAPRTDPLNTEAFF
CDR3nt: TGTGCCAGCAGCGCGCCGAGGACAGATCCCCTTAACACTGAAGCTTTCTTT

v_gene: TRBV5-1
abundance: once
j_gene: TRBJ2-3
d_gene: TRBD2
CDR3aa: CASSSGTSGNTDTQYF
CDR3nt: TGCGCCAGCAGCTCCGGGACTAGCGGGAACACAGATACGCAGTATTTT

v_gene: TRBV7-9
abundance: -
j_gene: TRBJ2-3
d_gene: -
CDR3aa: CASSGNKRSTDTQYF
CDR3nt: TGTGCCAGCAGCGGTAACAAAAGAAGCACAGATACGCAGTATTTT

v_gene: TRBV13
abundance: -
j_gene: TRBJ2-7
d_gene: -
CDR3aa: CASSFYSSPYEQYF
CDR3nt: TGTGCCAGCAGCTTTTATAGTAGCCCCTACGAGCAGTACTTC

v_gene: TRBV19
abundance: -
j_gene: TRBJ1-4
d_gene: TRBD1
CDR3aa: CASSSGHLTGDTEKLFF
CDR3nt: TGTGCCAGTAGTTCCGGACACCTGACAGGGGATACGGAAAAACTGTTTTTT

v_gene: TRBV29-1
abundance: -
j_gene: TRBJ2-2
d_gene: TRBD1
CDR3aa: CSVEFGQGIAGELFF
CDR3nt: TGCAGCGTTGAGTTTGGACAGGGTATTGCCGGGGAGCTGTTTTTT

v_gene: TRBV5-6
abundance: once
j_gene: TRBJ1-6
d_gene: -
CDR3aa: CASSLFHSRTNSPLHF
CDR3nt: TGTGCCAGCAGCTTGTTTCACTCACGAACCAATTCACCCCTCCACTTT

v_gene: TRBV28
abundance: -
j_gene: TRBJ2-5
d_gene: -
CDR3aa: CASSNPGLQETQYF
CDR3nt: TGTGCCAGCTCAAATCCGGGACTTCAAGAGACCCAGTACTTC

v_gene: TRBV18
abundance: -
j_gene: TRBJ2-1
d_gene: TRBD2
CDR3aa: CASSMTSGSPTHNEQFF
CDR3nt: TGTGCCAGCTCAATGACTAGCGGGAGCCCCACCCACAATGAGCAGTTCTTC

v_gene: TRBV4-1
abundance: -
j_gene: TRBJ1-1
d_gene: TRBD1
CDR3aa: CASSRSAGQGSTEAFF
CDR3nt: TGCGCCAGCAGCCGATCCGCGGGACAGGGGAGCACTGAAGCTTTCTTT

v_gene: TRBV5-5
abundance: -
j_gene: TRBJ2-7
d_gene: -
CDR3aa: CASSLSVAPEGSSYF
CDR3nt: TGTGCCAGCAGCTTGAGTGTTGCCCCGGAGGGTTCCTCGTACTTC

v_gene: TRBV12-3/TRBV12-4
abundance: once
j_gene: TRBJ1-1
d_gene: -
CDR3aa: CASSYGGNTEAFF
CDR3nt: TGTGCCAGCAGCTACGGAGGGAACACTGAAGCTTTCTTT

v_gene: TRBV6-5
abundance: -
j_gene: TRBJ1-5
d_gene: -
CDR3aa: CASSTGYNQPQHF
CDR3nt: TGTGCCAGCAGCACAGGGTACAATCAGCCCCAGCATTTT

v_gene: TRBV28
abundance: -
j_gene: TRBJ1-2
d_gene: TRBD1
CDR3aa: CASSTRGHYGYTF
CDR3nt: TGTGCCAGCAGTACCAGGGGGCACTATGGCTACACCTTC

v_gene: TRBV28
abundance: -
j_gene: TRBJ1-2
d_gene: -
CDR3aa: CASSLSAGYGYTF
CDR3nt: TGTGCCAGCAGTTTAAGTGCAGGCTATGGCTACACCTTC

v_gene: TRBV6-6
abundance: -
j_gene: TRBJ1-3
d_gene: TRBD1
CDR3aa: CASSRAGGQRSGNTIYF
CDR3nt: TGTGCCAGCAGTCGGGCAGGGGGCCAGCGGTCTGGAAACACCATATATTTT

v_gene: TRBV27
abundance: -
j_gene: TRBJ1-5
d_gene: -
CDR3aa: CASSLRLSNQPQHF
CDR3nt: TGTGCCAGCAGTTTACGACTTAGCAATCAGCCCCAGCATTTT

v_gene: TRBV19
abundance: -
j_gene: TRBJ2-2
d_gene: TRBD1
CDR3aa: CASRARQGSARELFF
CDR3nt: TGTGCCAGTAGGGCCCGACAGGGGTCCGCCCGGGAGCTGTTTTTT

v_gene: TRBV14
abundance: -
j_gene: TRBJ2-3
d_gene: -
CDR3aa: CASSQGSGKRTDTQYF
CDR3nt: TGTGCCAGCAGCCAAGGGTCCGGGAAACGCACAGATACGCAGTATTTT

v_gene: TRBV3-1/TRBV3-2
abundance: once
j_gene: TRBJ2-1
d_gene: -
CDR3aa: CASSQAPPLVPNEQFF
CDR3nt: TGTGCCAGCAGCCAAGCCCCTCCACTTGTCCCCAATGAGCAGTTCTTC

v_gene: TRBV28
abundance: -
j_gene: TRBJ2-1
d_gene: TRBD2
CDR3aa: CASSLGLAGANEQFF
CDR3nt: TGTGCCAGCAGTCTGGGACTAGCGGGAGCCAATGAGCAGTTCTTC

v_gene: TRBV5-8
abundance: -
j_gene: TRBJ2-5
d_gene: TRBD2
CDR3aa: CASSWGGGLAETQYF
CDR3nt: TGTGCCAGCAGCTGGGGCGGGGGGCTCGCGGAGACCCAGTACTTC

v_gene: TRBV7-2
abundance: -
j_gene: TRBJ1-2
d_gene: -
CDR3aa: CASSPDFYGYTF
CDR3nt: TGTGCCAGCAGCCCAGACTTCTATGGCTACACCTTC

v_gene: TRBV28
abundance: -
j_gene: TRBJ2-7
d_gene: -
CDR3aa: CASSLTTGYEQYF
CDR3nt: TGTGCCAGCAGTTTAACGACAGGTTACGAGCAGTACTTC

v_gene: TRBV18
abundance: few
j_gene: TRBJ2-1
d_gene: -
CDR3aa: CASSPREQSSYNEQFF
CDR3nt: TGTGCCAGCTCACCACGTGAACAAAGCTCCTACAATGAGCAGTTCTTC